Listed here are 14 T cell receptor beta chains from one sample, sequenced in a study of identifying expanded T cells in peripheral blood (dated by TCRdb to about 2019). Library preparation used the immunoSEQ multiplex PCR assay. The immuneACCESS repertoire file appears here via TCRdb, limited to in-frame rearrangements. These files lack a portion of the clones; in checked studies, under half of the deficit traces to unresolved V genes, and the cause of the others is not known. A total of tens of thousands of clones appear in this sample, about 88% of them only once. The ten largest clones represent 15% to 20% of the sample. The sample taken for sequencing was blood. Source of these receptors: a person between 18 and 75 years old in good health.

The rearrangement links TRBV6-6 to TRBJ1-5, with D possibly being TRBD1 (6 bases). Trimming took 6 bases from V and 3 from J, leaving 18 bases between them. The germline V gene has CDR1 MNHNY and CDR2 SVGAGI (reference sequence). The CDR3 length is 16 residues. The CDR3 nucleotides are TGTGCCAGCAGCGGGATTCCGGGGGCGAACAATCAGCCCCAGCATTTT. This translates into CASSGIPGANNQPQHF.

CDR3 residues: CASSSGPGNTEAFF. DNA for the CDR3: TGTGCCAGCAGCTCGGGACCGGGGAACACTGAAGCTTTCTTT. V usage is TRBV11-1 and J usage is TRBJ1-1, with TRBD1 as a possible D gene (5 bases). The CDR3 is 14 residues long. Germline loops: CDR1 SGHAT, CDR2 FQDESV (reference sequence). V was cut by 4 bases and J by 1 base, with 10 bases left in between.

V is TRBV20-1 and J is TRBJ2-3, with D maybe TRBD2 (5 bases). The CDR3 loop spans 11 amino acids. V gave up 5 bases and J gave up 8 bases, with 11 bases separating them. In germline, CDR1 is DFQATT, CDR2 SNEGSKA (reference sequence). The CDR3 sequence: CSAGLGATQYF. CDR3 bases: TGCAGTGCTGGCTTGGGAGCTACGCAGTATTTT.

The CDR3 DNA is TGTGCCAGCTCAATGGGACTAGCGGGGAGCGACGAGCAGTACTTC. Amino acid sequence: CASSMGLAGSDEQYF. The chain carries TRBV18 and TRBJ2-7, with TRBD2 matching 13 bases. V gave up 5 bases and J gave up 5 bases; unmatched junction bases: 6. The CDR3 length is 15 residues. Germline CDR1 KGHSH, CDR2 LQKENI.

The chain combines TRBV6-5 with TRBJ1-6; 9 positions match TRBD1. Germline assignment: CDR1 MNHEY and CDR2 SVGAGI. Trimming cost V 2 bases and J 7 bases; bases outside gene matches: 3. This CDR3 comprises 15 residues. The CDR3 nucleotides read TGTGCCAGCAGTTACACAGGGGGCCTAAATTCACCCCTCCACTTT. Translated: CASSYTGGLNSPLHF.

V and J are TRBV7-2 and TRBJ2-3; D remains ambiguous. The CDR3 sequence is 16 residues long. Per the germline V gene, CDR1 is SGHTA and CDR2 is FQGNSA. V lost 8 bases and J 1 base, leaving 19 bases between the germline ends. CDR3 loop: CASRLRSSMGTDTQYF. The CDR3 DNA follows: TGTGCCAGCCGGCTTCGCAGTTCGATGGGCACAGATACGCAGTATTTT.

The genes are TRBV25-1 and TRBJ1-5, with unresolved D. Germline V gives CDR1 MGHDK, CDR2 SYGVNS. This CDR3 comprises 13 residues. Trimming cost V 0 bases and J 3 bases, with 3 bases left between them. In DNA, the CDR3 is TGTGCCAGCAGTGAATATGACAATCAGCCCCAGCATTTT. Translation gives CASSEYDNQPQHF. The full variable domain, in which reference TRBV25-1 and TRBJ1-5 provide the parts outside the CDR3, is EADIYQTPRYLVIGTGKKITLECSQTMGHDKMYWYQQDPGMELHLIHYSYGVNSTEKGDLSSESTVSRIRTEHFPLTLESARPSHTSQYLCASSEYDNQPQHFGDGTRLSIL.

The CDR3 here is CASSLGASSYNEQFF. CDR3 in DNA: TGTGCCAGCAGCTTGGGGGCAAGCTCCTACAATGAGCAGTTCTTC. The chain has TRBV7-8 and TRBJ2-1; maybe TRBD1 (6 bases). CDR1 and CDR2 from the germline V gene are SGHVS and FQNEAQ. Trimming shortened V by 3 bases and J by 0 bases, and 9 bases separated the two germline ends. The CDR3 contains 15 residues.

The rearrangement links TRBV7-9 to TRBJ1-3, with D perhaps matching TRBD1 (6 bases). With 4 bases removed from V and 8 bases from J, the gap between germline ends came to 15 bases. Per germline, CDR1 SEHNR and CDR2 FQNEAQ (reference sequence). The CDR3 loop spans 14 amino acids. CDR3 sequence: CASSSEARGHTIYF. CDR3 sequence (DNA): TGTGCCAGCAGCTCCGAGGCCAGGGGTCACACCATATATTTT.

The CDR3 is CASSSRGAGHGYTF. CDR3 coding DNA: TGTGCCAGTAGTTCCCGTGGGGCAGGGCATGGCTACACCTTC. V and J are TRBV19 and TRBJ1-2; possibly TRBD1 for D (5 bases). Germline values: CDR1 LNHDA, CDR2 SQIVND (reference sequence). There are 14 residues in the CDR3. Deletions cut 5 bases from V and 6 bases from J, with 16 bases between.

This chain joins TRBV7-2 and TRBJ1-2, with 12 bases lining up with TRBD1. This CDR3 is 15 amino acids long. In germline, CDR1 is SGHTA, CDR2 FQGNSA. V was clipped by 5 bases and J by 6 bases; unmatched bases: 7. Here the CDR3 reads CASSQSGTGGHGYTF. The CDR3 DNA sequence: TGTGCCAGCAGCCAGTCCGGGACAGGGGGCCATGGCTACACCTTC.

The chain uses TRBV18 and TRBJ1-1; no definite D call. CDR1 and CDR2 from the germline V gene are KGHSH and LQKENI. The CDR3 sequence is 15 residues long. Trimming removed 3 bases from V and 0 bases from J, with 11 bases in between. DNA of the CDR3: TGTGCCAGCTCACCTGCGGATTACATGAACACTGAAGCTTTCTTT. Its protein is CASSPADYMNTEAFF.

The chain uses TRBV7-6 and TRBJ2-3; 12 nucleotides line up with TRBD2. The trim removed 1 base at V and 2 bases at J, leaving 4 bases unmatched. This CDR3 is built from 17 residues. Per germline, CDR1 SGHVS and CDR2 FNYEAQ. CDR3 residues: CASSLGGTSGLTDTQYF. In DNA, the CDR3 is TGTGCCAGCAGCTTAGGTGGGACTAGCGGGCTCACAGATACGCAGTATTTT.

This rearrangement joins TRBV4-1 to TRBJ2-1; D ambiguous. Looked up from germline, CDR1 is MGHRA and CDR2 is YSYEKL. This CDR3 is 14 amino acids long. V gave up 5 bases and J gave up 5 bases, with 13 bases separating them. The CDR3 DNA follows: TGCGCCAGCAGCTTTAGCTCCACTAACAATGAGCAGTTCTTC. It yields the protein CASSFSSTNNEQFF.